The 23 T cell receptor beta chains listed next were all sequenced from one sample in a study of cytomegalovirus exposure and HLA in healthy donors. The study ran its PCR with 60 Vbeta and 13 Jbeta primers. Here immunoSEQ multiplex PCR was the method, and the copy in TCRdb shows in-frame clones only, minus some. The repertoire holds 150,000 to 200,000 clones, with approximately 86% as singletons. The sample consisted of PBMCs. These receptors came from a woman between 18 and 29 years old in good health and CMV-seronegative.

The V and J genes are TRBV4-2 and TRBJ1-2; tentative D call: TRBD1 (5 bases). The germline CDR1 and CDR2 sequences are LGHNA and YNFKEQ. This CDR3 has 13 residues. V lost 1 base and J lost 4, with 7 bases in between. CDR3 loop: CASSQAGIYGYTF. CDR3 coding DNA: TGTGCCAGCAGCCAAGCAGGGATCTATGGCTACACCTTC.

Comments on this clone: An end of the junction differs from the germline gene, which may be a read error. The chain couples TRBV25-1 to TRBJ2-1; D gene uncertain. Germline V gene lookup returns CDR1 MGHDK and CDR2 SYGVNS. The CDR3 spans 12 residues. The CDR3: CASSDRIASQVF. The CDR3 DNA reads as TGTGCCAGCAGTGACCGAATTGCCTCTCAGGTCTTC.

The V call is TRBV5-4, the J call TRBJ2-1; maybe TRBD2 (6 bases). Germline V gives CDR1 SGHNT, CDR2 YYREEE (reference sequence). This CDR3 region has 15 residues. Trimming left V 4 bases short and J 5 bases short, with 16 bases between. CDR3 region: CASSQAGTGHNEQFF. The CDR3 coding sequence is TGTGCCAGCAGCCAGGCGGGGACGGGTCACAATGAGCAGTTCTTC.

The chain combines TRBV5-4 with TRBJ2-1, with a weak D call TRBD2 (7 bases). The germline V gene encodes CDR1 SGHNT and CDR2 YYREEE (reference sequence). This CDR3 comprises 14 residues. V lost 5 bases and J 8 bases, leaving 17 bases between the germline ends. The CDR3: CASSSRSGGDEQFF. CDR3 DNA: TGTGCCAGCAGTTCAAGGTCGGGGGGCGATGAGCAGTTCTTC.

The chain uses TRBV6-6 and TRBJ1-4; no firm D call. Germline CDR1 reads MNHNY; CDR2 reads SVGAGI (reference sequence). V gave up 0 bases and J gave up 11 bases, with 10 bases separating them. The CDR3 length is 13 residues. The CDR3 bases are TGTGCCAGCAGTTACTCGACGCACGGGAAACTGTTTTTT. It yields the protein CASSYSTHGKLFF.

This chain joins TRBV5-4 and TRBJ2-6, with 8 bases matching TRBD1. The V and J ends lost 5 bases and 4 bases, in that order; junction bases with no gene match: 14. Germline CDR1 reads SGHNT; CDR2 reads YYREEE (reference sequence). This CDR3 is 18 amino acids long. Here the CDR3 DNA reads TGTGCCAGCAGACGGACAGGGAGCGTCTACTCAGGGGCCAACGTCCTGACTTTC. It specifies CASRRTGSVYSGANVLTF.

The rearrangement joins TRBV19 to TRBJ1-5, with a tentative D call TRBD1 (5 bases). V gave up 2 bases and J gave up 2 bases, with 7 bases separating them. Per germline, CDR1 LNHDA and CDR2 SQIVND (reference sequence). The CDR3 loop spans 14 amino acids. This chain's CDR3 is CASSIQGGNQPQHF. Here the CDR3 DNA reads TGTGCCAGTAGTATACAGGGTGGCAATCAGCCCCAGCATTTT.

V is TRBV6-5 and J is TRBJ2-1, with D perhaps matching TRBD2 (6 bases). Trimming took 8 bases from V and 5 from J, leaving 13 bases between them. Germline CDR1 reads MNHEY; CDR2 reads SVGAGI. The CDR3 covers 13 residues. CDR3 nucleotides: TGTGCCAGCGGCCCGTGGGGGGACAATGAGCAGTTCTTC. It codes for CASGPWGDNEQFF.

Comment on this clone: Other DNA variants within this sample encode the same CDR3. The V call is TRBV5-1, the J call TRBJ1-1; no firm D call. Germline V gene sequence: CDR1 SGHRS, CDR2 YFSETQ. This CDR3 comprises 15 residues. Trimming pared 0 bases from V and 0 bases from J, leaving 9 bases between. This CDR3 is CASSLDRGMNTEAFF. The CDR3 region has the DNA TGCGCCAGCAGCTTGGATCGGGGTATGAACACTGAAGCTTTCTTT.

The chain links TRBV27 to TRBJ2-5, with 10 positions matching TRBD1. CDR1 is MNHEY, CDR2 SMNVEV, per germline (reference sequence). The trim removed 8 bases at V and 6 bases at J, leaving 6 bases unmatched. The CDR3 totals 13 residues. The CDR3 loop reads CASRRTGGKTQYF. CDR3 DNA: TGTGCCAGCCGCCGGACAGGGGGGAAGACCCAGTACTTC.

The chain recombines TRBV19 with TRBJ2-5, with TRBD1 matching 10 bases. The germline V gene has CDR1 LNHDA and CDR2 SQIVND (reference sequence). After removal of 7 bases from V and 2 bases from J, the junction contained 7 bases not matched to a gene. There are 15 residues in the CDR3. CDR3 in DNA: TGTGCCAGTACAGCGACAGGGGGCTCTCAAGAGACCCAGTACTTC. Residues: CASTATGGSQETQYF.

The chain carries TRBV7-9 and TRBJ2-7; 7 bases agree with TRBD1. Unmatched junction bases numbered 4, after V lost 5 bases and J lost 0 bases. The CDR3 runs to 14 residues. The germline gives CDR1 SEHNR, CDR2 FQNEAQ (reference sequence). DNA of the CDR3: TGTGCCAGCAGCCCCCGGGACAGCTCCTACGAGCAGTACTTC. It codes for CASSPRDSSYEQYF. Full variable domain (rest looked up from reference TRBV7-9 and TRBJ2-7): DTGVSQNPRHKITKRGQNVTFRCDPISEHNRLYWYRQTLGQGPEFLTYFQNEAQLEKSRLLSDRFSAERPKGSFSTLEIQRTEQGDSAMYLCASSPRDSSYEQYFGPGTRLTVT.

For this clone: Compared with germline, one end of the junction differs, possibly owing to a read error. V is TRBV7-7 and J is TRBJ2-5, with 9 bases matching TRBD1. The CDR3 is made up of 15 amino acids. Germline loops: CDR1 SSHAT, CDR2 FNYEAQ (reference sequence). The CDR3 region has the DNA TGTGCTAGCAGCATAGGAGGGACAGGGCGAGAGACCCAGTACTTC. Residues: CASSIGGTGRETQYF.

In DNA, the CDR3 is TGCGCCAGCAGCTTGGAGTCGGGTTCCACAGATACGCAGTATTTT. As protein: CASSLESGSTDTQYF. The chain joins TRBV5-1 to TRBJ2-3, with D hard to call. Germline CDR1 reads SGHRS; CDR2 reads YFSETQ. CDR3 length: 15 residues. Trimming shortened V by 0 bases and J by 2 bases, and 10 bases separated the two germline ends.

The chain links TRBV10-1 to TRBJ2-6, with D uncertain. V was trimmed by 6 bases and J by 6 bases, leaving 27 bases between them. The CDR3 consists of 19 residues. Per the germline V gene, CDR1 is WNHNN and CDR2 is SYGVQD (reference sequence). The CDR3 region has the DNA TGCGCCAGCAGCGCAGCCCCCCTGGAGCGCCAATTTTTGGCCAACGTCCTGACTTTC. Translation gives CASSAAPLERQFLANVLTF.

The gene calls are TRBV18 and TRBJ2-7; no definite D call. V lost 2 bases to trimming and J lost 3 bases, with 8 bases between them. This CDR3 region has 13 residues. Germline-derived CDR1 and CDR2 are KGHSH and LQKENI. The CDR3 DNA follows: TGTGCCAGCTCACCAGGCAACTACTACGAGCAGTACTTC. It is translated as CASSPGNYYEQYF.

The CDR3 DNA follows: TGTGCCAGCGGGACAGGGGTGAAGGGCTACACCTTC. It yields the protein CASGTGVKGYTF. The rearrangement links TRBV6-5 to TRBJ1-2; TRBD1 matches 10 bases. CDR1 is MNHEY, CDR2 SVGAGI, per germline. CDR3 size: 12 residues. V was pared by 8 bases and J by 8 bases, with 5 bases of the junction left unmatched.

The genes are TRBV5-5 and TRBJ2-7; 8 nucleotides line up with TRBD2. J gave up 6 bases and V 0 bases, and 11 bases lay outside the gene matches. The germline gives CDR1 SGHKS, CDR2 YYEKEE (reference sequence). There are 16 residues in the CDR3. The CDR3 region is CASSLAPGGPSREQYF. In DNA form, the CDR3 reads TGTGCCAGCAGCTTGGCTCCGGGAGGGCCCTCTCGCGAGCAGTACTTC.

This clone was seen only once. The V gene is TRBV11-2, the J gene TRBJ1-6; maybe TRBD1 (5 bases). Deletions cut 6 bases from V and 7 bases from J, with 13 bases between. The CDR3 contains 14 residues. The germline V gene has CDR1 SGHAT and CDR2 FQNNGV. As DNA, the CDR3 is TGTGCCAGCAGTTTAAGGACAATCAATTCACCCCTCCACTTT. This codes for CASSLRTINSPLHF.

V gene TRBV6-1 combines with J gene TRBJ1-2; 7 nucleotides align to TRBD1. In germline, CDR1 is MNHNS, CDR2 SASEGT. The CDR3 extends over 15 amino acids. The junction had 13 bases not matched to a gene; V was cut back by 8 bases and J by 4 bases. The CDR3: CASSPNRGHGYGYTF. The DNA of the CDR3 is TGTGCCAGCTCACCCAACAGGGGTCATGGCTATGGCTACACCTTC.

The rearrangement uses TRBV7-9 and TRBJ2-7, with 8 bases matching TRBD1. Germline CDR1 SEHNR, CDR2 FQNEAQ (reference sequence). V lost 6 bases, J lost 2 bases, and 12 bases stayed unmatched. The CDR3 has 16 residues. For the CDR3, the DNA is TGTGCCAGCAGGGAATCCGGGACAGGTTATCCCTACGAGCAGTACTTC. Its translation is CASRESGTGYPYEQYF.

The chain combines TRBV18 with TRBJ1-5, with a tentative D call TRBD1 (5 bases). Deletions cut 0 bases from V and 7 bases from J, with 7 bases between. The CDR3 length is 13 residues. The germline gives CDR1 KGHSH, CDR2 LQKENI. CDR3 DNA: TGTGCCAGCTCACCACCTGGGGGGCAGCCCCAGCATTTT. It yields the protein CASSPPGGQPQHF.

The V gene is TRBV11-1, the J gene TRBJ2-7, with 9 bases fitting TRBD1. The CDR3 loop spans 15 amino acids. Trimming at V came to 4 bases and at J to 3 bases, leaving 7 bases not matched to a gene. Germline loops: CDR1 SGHAT, CDR2 FQDESV (reference sequence). The CDR3 loop is CASSSRDRDVYEQYF. In nucleotides, the CDR3 is TGTGCCAGCAGCTCCCGGGACAGGGACGTCTACGAGCAGTACTTC.